What follows is one T cell receptor (beta chain) and its context. The antigen remains unidentified. The data were obtained in a study of beta chain features in type 1 diabetes. Whole-study findings and limits: Patients with Type 1 diabetes showed moderately but significantly shorter TCRB CDR3s in all four CD4+ subsets.

The V end lost 4 bases, the J end lost 7 bases, and 15 bases lay between the germline ends. CDR3 size: 15 residues. Looked up from germline, CDR1 is SGHRS and CDR2 is YFSETQ. The entirety of the isolated RNA underwent reverse transcription, so expressed TCRB transcripts were sequenced. Assay used: immunoSEQ multiplex PCR; TCRdb lists only in-frame clones, some missing. The data show 500,000 to 650,000 clones, around an eighth seen once. Only one heparinised blood draw was taken per donor, and its volume averaged about 120 mL. Each of the sorted populations had a purity greater than 95%. The rearrangement uses TRBV5-1 and TRBJ1-6; D ambiguous. The sequence derives from a man aged 30 to 45 with type 1 diabetes. The sequencing input was naive CD4+ T cells from blood. CDR3 sequence reads: CASSVRADSNSPLHF. Written as DNA, the CDR3 is TGCGCCAGCAGCGTACGGGCCGACTCGAATTCACCCCTCCACTTT.